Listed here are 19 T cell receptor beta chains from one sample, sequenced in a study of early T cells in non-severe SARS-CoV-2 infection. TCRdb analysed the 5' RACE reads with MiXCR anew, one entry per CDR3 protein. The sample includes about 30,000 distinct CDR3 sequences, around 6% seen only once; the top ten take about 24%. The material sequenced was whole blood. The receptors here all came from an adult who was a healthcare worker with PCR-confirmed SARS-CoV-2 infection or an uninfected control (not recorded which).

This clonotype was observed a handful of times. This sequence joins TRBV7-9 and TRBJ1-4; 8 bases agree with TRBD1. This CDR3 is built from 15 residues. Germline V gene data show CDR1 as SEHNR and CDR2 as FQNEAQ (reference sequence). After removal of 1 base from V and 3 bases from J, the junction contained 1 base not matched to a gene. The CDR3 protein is CASSLVTGANEKLFF. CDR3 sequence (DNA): TGTGCCAGCAGCTTAGTGACAGGGGCTAATGAAAAACTGTTTTTT.

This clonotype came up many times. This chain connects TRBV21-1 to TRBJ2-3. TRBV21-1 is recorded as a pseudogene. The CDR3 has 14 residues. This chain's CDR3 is CASSKAKSADTQYF. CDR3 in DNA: TGTGCCAGCAGCAAAGCGAAAAGCGCAGATACGCAGTATTTT.

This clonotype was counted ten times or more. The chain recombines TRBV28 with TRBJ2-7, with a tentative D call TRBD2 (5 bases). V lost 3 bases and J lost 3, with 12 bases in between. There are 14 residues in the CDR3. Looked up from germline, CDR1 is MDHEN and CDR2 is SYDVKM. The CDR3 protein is CASSFRGPIYEQYF. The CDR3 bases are TGTGCCAGCAGTTTTCGCGGGCCGATCTACGAGCAGTACTTC.

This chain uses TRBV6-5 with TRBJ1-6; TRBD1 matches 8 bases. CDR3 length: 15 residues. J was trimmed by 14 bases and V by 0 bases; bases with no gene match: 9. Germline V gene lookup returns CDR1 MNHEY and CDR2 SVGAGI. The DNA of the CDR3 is TGTGCCAGCAGTTACTCGACGGACAGGGTGGTATCCCTCCACTTT. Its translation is CASSYSTDRVVSLHF.

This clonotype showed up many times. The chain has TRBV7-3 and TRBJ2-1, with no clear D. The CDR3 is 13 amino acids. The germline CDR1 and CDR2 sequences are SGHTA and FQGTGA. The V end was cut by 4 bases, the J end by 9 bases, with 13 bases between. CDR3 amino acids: CASSSTLESEQFF. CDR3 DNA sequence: TGTGCCAGCAGCTCGACCTTAGAGTCTGAGCAGTTCTTC.

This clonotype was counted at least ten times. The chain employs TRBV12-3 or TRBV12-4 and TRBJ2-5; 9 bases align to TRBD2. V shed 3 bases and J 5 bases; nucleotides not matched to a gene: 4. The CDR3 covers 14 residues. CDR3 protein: CASSFGSGSETQYF. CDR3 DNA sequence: TGTGCCAGCAGTTTTGGTAGCGGGAGCGAGACCCAGTACTTC.

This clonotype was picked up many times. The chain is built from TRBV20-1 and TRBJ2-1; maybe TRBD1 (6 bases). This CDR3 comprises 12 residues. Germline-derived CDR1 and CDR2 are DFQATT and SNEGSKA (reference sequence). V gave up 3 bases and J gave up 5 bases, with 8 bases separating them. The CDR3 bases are TGCAGTGCTAGCGGACAGAACAATGAGCAGTTCTTC. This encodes CSASGQNNEQFF.

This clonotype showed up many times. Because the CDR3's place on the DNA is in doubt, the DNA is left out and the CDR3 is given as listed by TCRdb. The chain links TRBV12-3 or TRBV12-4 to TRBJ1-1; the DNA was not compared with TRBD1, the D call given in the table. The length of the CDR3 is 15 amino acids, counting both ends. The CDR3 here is CASSSSGQGKTEAFF.

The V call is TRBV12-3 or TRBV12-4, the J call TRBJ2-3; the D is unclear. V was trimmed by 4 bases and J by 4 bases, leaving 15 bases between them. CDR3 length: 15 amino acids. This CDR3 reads CASSYRRSLPDTQYF. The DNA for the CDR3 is TGTGCCAGCAGTTACCGACGGTCCCTCCCAGATACGCAGTATTTT.

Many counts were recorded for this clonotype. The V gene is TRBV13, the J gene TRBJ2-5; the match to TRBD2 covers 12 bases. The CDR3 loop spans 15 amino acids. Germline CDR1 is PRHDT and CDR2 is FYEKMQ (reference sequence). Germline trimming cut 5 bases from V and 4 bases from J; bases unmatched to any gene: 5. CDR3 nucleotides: TGTGCCAGCAGCCCAAAGGGACTAGCGGGAGAGACCCAGTACTTC. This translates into CASSPKGLAGETQYF.

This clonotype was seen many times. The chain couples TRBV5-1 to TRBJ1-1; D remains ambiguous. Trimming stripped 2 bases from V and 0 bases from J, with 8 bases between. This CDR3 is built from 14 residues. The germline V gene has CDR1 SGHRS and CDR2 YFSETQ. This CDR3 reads CASSLLWMNTEAFF. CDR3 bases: TGCGCCAGCAGCTTACTTTGGATGAACACTGAAGCTTTCTTT.

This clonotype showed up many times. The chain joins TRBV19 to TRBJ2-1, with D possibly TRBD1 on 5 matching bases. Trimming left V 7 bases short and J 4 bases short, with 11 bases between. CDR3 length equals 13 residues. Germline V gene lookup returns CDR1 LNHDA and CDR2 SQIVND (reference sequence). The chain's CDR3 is CASTLGDYNEQFF. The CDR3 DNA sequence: TGTGCCAGTACCCTAGGGGATTACAATGAGCAGTTCTTC.

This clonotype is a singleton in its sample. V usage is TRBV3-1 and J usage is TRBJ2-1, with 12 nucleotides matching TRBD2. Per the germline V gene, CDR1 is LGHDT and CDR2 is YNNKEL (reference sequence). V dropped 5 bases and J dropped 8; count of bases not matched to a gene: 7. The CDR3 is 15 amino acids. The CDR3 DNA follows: TGTGCCAGCAGCTCAAGGACTAGCGGGGTGCATGAGCAGTTCTTC. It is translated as CASSSRTSGVHEQFF.

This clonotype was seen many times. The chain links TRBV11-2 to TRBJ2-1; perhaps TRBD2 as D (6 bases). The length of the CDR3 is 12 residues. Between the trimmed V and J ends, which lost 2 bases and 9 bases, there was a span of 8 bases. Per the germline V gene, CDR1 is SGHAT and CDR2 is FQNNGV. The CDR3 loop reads CASSLIGGEQFF. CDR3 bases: TGTGCCAGCAGCTTAATCGGGGGTGAGCAGTTCTTC.

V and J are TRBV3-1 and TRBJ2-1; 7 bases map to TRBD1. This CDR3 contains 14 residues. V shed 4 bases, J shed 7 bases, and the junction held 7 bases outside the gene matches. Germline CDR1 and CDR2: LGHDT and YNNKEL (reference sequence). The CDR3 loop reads CASSPQIQGNEQFF. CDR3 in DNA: TGTGCCAGCAGCCCGCAAATACAGGGGAATGAGCAGTTCTTC.

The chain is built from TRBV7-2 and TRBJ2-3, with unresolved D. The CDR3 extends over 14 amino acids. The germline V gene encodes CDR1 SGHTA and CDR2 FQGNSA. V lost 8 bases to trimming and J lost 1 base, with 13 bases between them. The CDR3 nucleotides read TGTGCCAGCGGAATCCAAGCCGGCACAGATACGCAGTATTTT. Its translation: CASGIQAGTDTQYF.

CDR3 sequence (DNA): TGTGCCAGCAGCCCTCGGACTAGCGGACTATACCAAGAGACCCAGTACTTC. It encodes CASSPRTSGLYQETQYF. The genes are TRBV3-1 and TRBJ2-5; 10 nucleotides agree with TRBD2. Per the germline V gene, CDR1 is LGHDT and CDR2 is YNNKEL (reference sequence). The junction had 8 bases not matched to a gene; V was cut back by 4 bases and J by 0 bases. The CDR3 loop spans 17 amino acids.

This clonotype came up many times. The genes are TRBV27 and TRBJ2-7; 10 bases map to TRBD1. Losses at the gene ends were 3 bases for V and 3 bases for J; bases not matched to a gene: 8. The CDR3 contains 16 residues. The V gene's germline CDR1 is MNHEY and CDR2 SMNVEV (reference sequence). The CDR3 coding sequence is TGTGCCAGCAGTTTCGATGGGACAGGGGCGTACTACGAGCAGTACTTC. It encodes CASSFDGTGAYYEQYF.

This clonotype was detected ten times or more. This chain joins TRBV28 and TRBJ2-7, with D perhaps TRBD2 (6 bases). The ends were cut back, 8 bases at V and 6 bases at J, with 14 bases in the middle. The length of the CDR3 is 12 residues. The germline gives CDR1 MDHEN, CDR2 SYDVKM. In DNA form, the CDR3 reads TGTGCCAGCGGAGGGACTGGATTCGAGCAGTACTTC. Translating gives CASGGTGFEQYF.